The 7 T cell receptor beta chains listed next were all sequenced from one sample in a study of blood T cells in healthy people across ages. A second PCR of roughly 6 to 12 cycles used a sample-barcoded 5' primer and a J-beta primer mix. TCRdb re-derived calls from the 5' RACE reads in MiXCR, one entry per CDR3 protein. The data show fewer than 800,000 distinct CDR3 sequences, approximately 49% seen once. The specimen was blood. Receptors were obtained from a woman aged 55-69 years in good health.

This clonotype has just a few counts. CDR3 sequence: CSVSGIYSYEQYF. Written as DNA, the CDR3 is TGCAGCGTTTCCGGGATTTACTCCTACGAGCAGTACTTC. The V and J genes are TRBV29-1 and TRBJ2-7; D is perhaps TRBD2 (5 bases). Per the germline V gene, CDR1 is SQVTM and CDR2 is ANQGSEA. The CDR3 is made up of 13 amino acids. Trimming took 5 bases from V and 0 from J, leaving 11 bases between them.

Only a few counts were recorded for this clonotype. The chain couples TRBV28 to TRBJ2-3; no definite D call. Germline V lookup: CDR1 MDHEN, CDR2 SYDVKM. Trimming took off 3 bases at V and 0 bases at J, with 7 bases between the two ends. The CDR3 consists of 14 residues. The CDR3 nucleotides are TGTGCCAGCAGTTTCGACGGTAGCACAGATACGCAGTATTTT. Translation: CASSFDGSTDTQYF.

CDR3 sequence: CSAPSGGSNQPQHF. The DNA for the CDR3 is TGCAGTGCACCCTCGGGGGGCAGCAATCAGCCCCAGCATTTT. The chain employs TRBV20-1 and TRBJ1-5, with a tentative D call TRBD1 (6 bases). V was shortened by 6 bases and J by 1 base, with 13 bases between the two germline ends. This CDR3 is 14 amino acids long. CDR1 DFQATT and CDR2 SNEGSKA come from the germline V gene (reference sequence).

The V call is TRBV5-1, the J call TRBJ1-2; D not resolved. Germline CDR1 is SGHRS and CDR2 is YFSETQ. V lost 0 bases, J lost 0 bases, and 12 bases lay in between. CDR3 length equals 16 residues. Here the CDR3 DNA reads TGCGCCAGCAGCTTGGGGGTCAGCCTAGCTAACTATGGCTACACCTTC. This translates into CASSLGVSLANYGYTF.

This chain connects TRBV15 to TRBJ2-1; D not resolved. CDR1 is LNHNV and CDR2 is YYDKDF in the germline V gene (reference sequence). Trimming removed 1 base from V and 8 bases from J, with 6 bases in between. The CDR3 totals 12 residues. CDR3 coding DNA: TGTGCCACCAGCAGAGTTCAGGATGAGCAGTTCTTC. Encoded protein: CATSRVQDEQFF.

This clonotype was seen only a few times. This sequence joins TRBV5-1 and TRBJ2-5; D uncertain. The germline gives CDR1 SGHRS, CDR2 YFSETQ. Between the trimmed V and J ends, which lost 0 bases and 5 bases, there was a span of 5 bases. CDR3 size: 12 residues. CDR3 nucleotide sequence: TGCGCCAGCAGCTTGGAGGATGAGACCCAGTACTTC. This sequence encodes CASSLEDETQYF. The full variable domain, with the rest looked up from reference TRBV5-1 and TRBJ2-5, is KAGVTQTPRYLIKTRGQQVTLSCSPISGHRSVSWYQQTPGQGLQFLFEYFSETQRNKGNFPGRFSGRQFSNSRSEMNVSTLELGDSALYLCASSLEDETQYFGPGTRLLVL.

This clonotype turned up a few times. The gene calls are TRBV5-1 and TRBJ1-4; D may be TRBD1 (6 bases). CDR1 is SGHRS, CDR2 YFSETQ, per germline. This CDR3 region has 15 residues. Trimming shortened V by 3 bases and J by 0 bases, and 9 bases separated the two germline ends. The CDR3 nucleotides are TGCGCCAGCAGCTCTGGACAGACAACTAATGAAAAACTGTTTTTT. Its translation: CASSSGQTTNEKLFF.